This is a list of T cell receptor beta chains from one sample in a study of blood T cell repertoires in COVID-19. Sequenced by immunoSEQ multiplex PCR; TCRdb stores in-frame clones only, minus some. The table lists 200,000 to 300,000 clones, 75% to 90% of them singletons. The sample comprised peripheral blood. The receptors shown here come from a man younger than 40 with active or convalescent COVID-19. CDR3s include the opening cysteine and the closing phenylalanine or tryptophan. The order of the fields is V gene, J gene, D gene, clone size, CDR3 protein, CDR3 DNA. D genes are given only for firm matches. Clone size is shown for a subset of rows, as once, few, many or a class of expanded clone.

V: TRBV28
J: TRBJ2-7
D: .
size: .
CDR3: CASSPGGPTGQYF
DNA: TGTGCCAGCAGTCCCGGGGGACCGACCGGGCAGTACTTC

V: TRBV11-3
J: TRBJ1-1
D: .
size: .
CDR3: CASSSLTGFIGNTEAFF
DNA: TGTGCCAGCAGCTCACTCACAGGGTTTATTGGTAACACTGAAGCTTTCTTT

V: TRBV7-3
J: TRBJ2-1
D: TRBD2
size: .
CDR3: CASSLRSGGYNEQFF
DNA: TGTGCCAGCAGCTTAAGGAGCGGGGGATACAATGAGCAGTTCTTC

V: TRBV6-5
J: TRBJ1-3
D: TRBD1
size: .
CDR3: CASRADRVAGNTIYF
DNA: TGTGCCAGCAGGGCAGACAGGGTGGCTGGAAACACCATATATTTT

V: TRBV4-2
J: TRBJ1-2
D: TRBD1
size: .
CDR3: CASTQGQGGYGYTF
DNA: TGTGCCAGCACCCAAGGACAGGGTGGGTATGGCTACACCTTC

V: TRBV5-1
J: TRBJ2-7
D: TRBD2
size: few
CDR3: CASSERGSSYEQYF
DNA: TGCGCCAGCAGTGAGCGGGGGAGCTCCTACGAGCAGTACTTC

V: TRBV27
J: TRBJ2-1
D: TRBD2
size: .
CDR3: CASSSNRDYINEQFF
DNA: TGTGCCAGCAGTTCAAACCGGGACTATATCAATGAGCAGTTCTTC

V: TRBV6-5
J: TRBJ1-2
D: TRBD1
size: .
CDR3: CASGKQGDYGYTF
DNA: TGTGCCAGCGGTAAACAGGGGGACTATGGCTACACCTTC

V: TRBV7-8
J: TRBJ2-3
D: TRBD2
size: .
CDR3: CASSFGPTSGSTDTQYF
DNA: TGTGCCAGCAGCTTCGGCCCGACTAGCGGGAGCACAGATACGCAGTATTTT

V: TRBV29-1
J: TRBJ1-2
D: .
size: .
CDR3: CSGRTALYGYTF
DNA: TGCAGCGGCCGGACAGCGCTCTATGGCTACACCTTC

V: TRBV4-1
J: TRBJ1-1
D: .
size: .
CDR3: CASSQEAGGRKTREAFF
DNA: TGCGCCAGCAGCCAAGAAGCTGGCGGCAGAAAGACTCGTGAAGCTTTCTTT

V: TRBV4-3
J: TRBJ1-1
D: .
size: .
CDR3: CASSQDLEDTEAFF
DNA: TGCGCCAGCAGCCAAGATCTTGAGGACACTGAAGCTTTCTTT

V: TRBV7-8
J: TRBJ1-6
D: TRBD1
size: .
CDR3: CASSTRQGRASPLHF
DNA: TGTGCCAGCAGCACCCGACAGGGTAGGGCTTCACCCCTCCACTTT

V: TRBV9
J: TRBJ2-7
D: TRBD2
size: .
CDR3: CASSVYAGEGYEQYF
DNA: TGTGCCAGCAGCGTATATGCGGGGGAAGGGTACGAGCAGTACTTC

V: TRBV20-1
J: TRBJ1-5
D: .
size: .
CDR3: CSASHSSSGNQPQHF
DNA: TGCAGTGCTAGTCACTCCTCGTCGGGCAATCAGCCCCAGCATTTT

V: TRBV6-5
J: TRBJ1-1
D: TRBD1
size: .
CDR3: CASSPSTGGTEAFF
DNA: TGTGCCAGCAGTCCCTCGACAGGGGGAACTGAAGCTTTCTTT

V: TRBV19
J: TRBJ2-5
D: .
size: .
CDR3: CACAAPGQGGETQYF
DNA: TGTGCCTGTGCCGCCCCCGGCCAGGGTGGGGAGACCCAGTACTTC

V: TRBV7-2
J: TRBJ1-4
D: .
size: .
CDR3: CASSARRGATAEKLFF
DNA: TGTGCCAGCAGCGCACGCCGGGGGGCCACTGCGGAAAAACTGTTTTTT

V: TRBV2
J: TRBJ2-7
D: .
size: .
CDR3: CASSERYEQYF
DNA: TGTGCCAGCAGTGAGCGGTACGAGCAGTACTTC